This T cell receptor (beta chain) was sequenced for a study of blood T cells in healthy people across ages. About the research overall: T cells yielded about one barcoded beta molecule per two cells through template switching. Study-wide findings and caveats: Diversity figures based on one million T cells were deemed too low.

This clonotype was seen only a few times. The antigen is not known. A second about 7 to 12 cycle PCR used barcoded and J-beta primers. Every single cDNA molecule received a tag from a template-switch adaptor with 12 random nucleotides. TCRdb itself ran the 5' RACE reads through MiXCR, one entry per CDR3 protein. The sample gives under 2 million distinct CDR3 sequences, roughly a third of which show up once; approximately 10% is in the top ten. Every sample yielded at least 6 million isolated PBMCs. Germline assignment: CDR1 SGHTA and CDR2 FQGTGA. The V and J ends lost 5 bases and 8 bases respectively, with 8 bases between them. This CDR3 is built from 11 residues.

V is TRBV7-3 and J is TRBJ2-3, with TRBD1 as a possible D gene (5 bases). The sample was blood. This receptor was obtained from a woman between 25 and 40 years old in good health. As DNA, the CDR3 is TGTGCCAGCAGCGACCAGGGTACGCAGTATTTT. Translating gives CASSDQGTQYF. Full variable domain (outside the CDR3, taken from reference TRBV7-3 and TRBJ2-3): GAGVSQTPSNKVTEKGKYVELRCDPISGHTALYWYRQSLGQGPEFLIYFQGTGAADDSGLPNDRFFAVRPEGSVSTLKIQRTERGDSAVYLCASSDQGTQYFGPGTRLTVL.